Below, 20 T cell receptor beta chains from the same sample are listed, as sequenced in a study of tumor-infiltrating lymphocytes in primary liver carcinoma (dated by TCRdb to 2016 to 2017). TCRdb shows the sequencer as Illumina HiSeq 2500. TCRbeta-specific cDNA was reverse-transcribed from around 0.45 ug total RNA using a constant-region primer and ProtoScript II reverse transcriptase. The TCRbeta libraries were prepared through three rounds of nested multiplex PCR following a slightly modified ARM-PCR procedure. Each of the first two PCR rounds ran for around 11 cycles and used multiplex TRBV1-TRBV30 forward primers together with a Cbeta reverse primer. TCRdb took the public reads, trimmed them with fastp at Q25, ran MiXCR for clone calling and kept in-frame beta chains. Each CDR3 protein appears once, grouped with its most common genes and DNA. The sample table contains more than 60,000 distinct CDR3 sequences; only one count was recorded for almost 70% of them. The ten top clones hold roughly 25% of the sample.

Without any cell sorting, total RNA and DNA were co-extracted from roughly 20-30 mg of bulk tissue using the AllPrep DNA/RNA mini kit. Sequenced input: liver tumor tissue from sampling region 4. The cell subset or site label corresponds to: tumor region T4, right-lateral pole. These TCRs come from a man in his forties or fifties with primary liver carcinoma and hepatitis B virus infection.

This clonotype was detected many times. The rearrangement uses TRBV29-1 and TRBJ1-4, with unresolved D. CDR3 length: 13 residues. Germline V lookup: CDR1 SQVTM, CDR2 ANQGSEA. Trimming took 6 bases from V and 4 from J, leaving 12 bases between them. The CDR3 DNA is TGCAGCGTCCTGGTCGGCTATAATGAAAAACTGTTTTTT. Translated, it gives CSVLVGYNEKLFF.

The V call is TRBV28, the J call TRBJ1-1; maybe TRBD1 (5 bases). Germline CDR1 reads MDHEN; CDR2 reads SYDVKM. The CDR3 totals 14 residues. V shed 9 bases and J shed 0 bases, with 14 bases lying between them. The CDR3 DNA follows: TGTGCCAGTCACAGCAGGGAGTTGAACACTGAAGCTTTCTTT. It encodes CASHSRELNTEAFF. Supplemented by reference TRBV28 and TRBJ1-1, the full variable domain reads DVKVTQSSRYLVKRTGEKVFLECVQDMDHENMFWYRQDPGLGLRLIYFSYDVKMKEKGDIPEGYSVSREKKERFSLILESASTNQTSMYLCASHSRELNTEAFFGQGTRLTVV.

In the case of this clonotype: Mismatch with germline at one junction end may stem from a read error. The chain carries TRBV4-1 and TRBJ2-1; 14 bases line up with TRBD2. There are 20 residues in the CDR3. Germline CDR1 reads MGHRA; CDR2 reads YSYEKL. The CDR3 coding sequence is TGCGCCAGCAGCTCCTCAGACAGCAGACTAGCGGGAGGGCCGGGAAATGGGCAGTTCTTC. This translates into CASSSSDSRLAGGPGNGQFF.

The chain combines TRBV20-1 with TRBJ2-5; D is possibly TRBD2 (6 bases). The CDR3 sequence is 14 residues long. CDR1 DFQATT and CDR2 SNEGSKA come from the germline V gene (reference sequence). V was clipped by 6 bases and J by 1 base, with 15 bases between them. CDR3 sequence: CSARDFSSQETQYF. The CDR3 coding sequence is TGCAGTGCCAGGGACTTTAGCAGCCAAGAGACCCAGTACTTC.

This clonotype has only one observation. Mismatch with germline at one junction end may stem from a read error. V and J are TRBV11-2 and TRBJ1-1; no firm D call. CDR3 length: 14 residues. The germline gives CDR1 SGHAT, CDR2 FQNNGV. CDR3 region: CAGSLGFVHTEAFF. In DNA, the CDR3 is TGTGCCGGCAGCTTAGGTTTCGTACACACTGAAGCTTTCTTT.

V usage is TRBV28 and J usage is TRBJ2-6; TRBD1 might be the D (5 bases). The ends were cut back, 2 bases at V and 13 bases at J, with 15 bases in the middle. Germline CDR1 and CDR2: MDHEN and SYDVKM. The CDR3 extends over 14 amino acids. The CDR3: CASSLQGPAGVLTF. The CDR3, as DNA: TGTGCCAGCAGTTTACAGGGTCCCGCAGGGGTCCTGACTTTC.

Of note for this clonotype: At one boundary the junction diverges from the germline segment, which might be a read error. The chain combines TRBV11-2 with TRBJ2-1; tentative D call: TRBD2 (6 bases). The CDR3 length is 14 residues. Germline CDR1 and CDR2: SGHAT and FQNNGV. The CDR3 coding sequence is TGTACCAGGAGTTCAGCGGGCCCTGGGAATGAACAGTTCTTC. It translates to CTRSSAGPGNEQFF.

This clonotype was observed a few times. Germline is not matched at one junction end, which may reflect a read error. V gene TRBV4-2 combines with J gene TRBJ2-7; 11 nucleotides line up with TRBD2. The CDR3 sequence is 18 residues long. CDR1 LGHNA and CDR2 YNFKEQ come from the germline V gene. The CDR3 DNA reads as TGTACCAGTAGCCAAGAGGGGCTAGCGGGAGGTCTGTCCTACGAGCAGTACTTC. This gives the protein CTSSQEGLAGGLSYEQYF.

This clonotype was seen just once. Germline is not matched at one junction end, which may reflect a read error. The genes are TRBV11-2 and TRBJ1-5; D is unclear. CDR3 size: 14 residues. CDR1 is SGHAT and CDR2 is FQNNGV in the germline V gene. The CDR3 region has the DNA TGTGCCATCAGCAACGGACGGCTTCCCGAGCCCCAGCATTTT. It encodes CAISNGRLPEPQHF.

This clonotype has at least ten counts. It may be a read error: a sequence one base away is much more abundant. The J gene is TRBJ2-1, the V gene TRBV11-2; D call uncertain. Trimming left V 1 base short and J 5 bases short, with 3 bases between. Germline CDR1 and CDR2: SGHAT and FQNNGV. CDR3 length: 12 amino acids. CDR3 in DNA: TGTGCCAGCAGCTTAGCACACAATGAGCAGTTCTTC. Its translation: CASSLAHNEQFF.

The gene calls are TRBV28 and TRBJ2-3, with D maybe TRBD1 (6 bases). The CDR3 has 13 amino acids. The germline CDR1 and CDR2 sequences are MDHEN and SYDVKM. Trimming removed 3 bases from V and 15 bases from J, with 19 bases in between. CDR3 coding DNA: TGTGCCAGCAGTTTTGAGGGGGTGGATACACACTATTTT. Amino acids: CASSFEGVDTHYF.

The rearrangement joins TRBV4-1 to TRBJ2-2, with a tentative D call TRBD2 (6 bases). The germline CDR1 and CDR2 sequences are MGHRA and YSYEKL. The V and J ends lost 0 bases and 7 bases respectively, with 12 bases between them. The CDR3 runs 15 residues. The DNA of the CDR3 is TGCGCCAGCAGCCAAGATCGGGGGAGCATCGGGGAGCTGTTTTTT. Protein product: CASSQDRGSIGELFF.

Concerning this clonotype itself: Sequence at one end of the junction differs from germline and may be a read error. The J gene is TRBJ2-7, the V gene TRBV6-5, with 7 bases that match TRBD1. CDR3 size: 15 residues. Germline lookup yields CDR1 MNHEY and CDR2 SVGAGI. This CDR3 is CASRTGTANSYEHYF. The CDR3 region has the DNA TGTGCCAGCCGGACCGGGACAGCAAATTCCTACGAGCACTATTTC.

The rearrangement uses TRBV11-2 and TRBJ2-7; D not certain. CDR1 and CDR2 (germline): SGHAT, FQNNGV. Trimming took off 1 base at V and 6 bases at J, with 13 bases between the two ends. CDR3 size: 14 residues. The DNA for the CDR3 is TGTGCCAGCAGCTTAGGAGCTGGTACCCTCGAGCAGTACTTC. This encodes CASSLGAGTLEQYF.

V is TRBV20-1 and J is TRBJ2-4, with D possibly matching TRBD1 (6 bases). Germline V gene data show CDR1 as DFQATT and CDR2 as SNEGSKA (reference sequence). CDR3 length: 12 residues. The germline V and J ends were trimmed by 8 bases and 4 bases, with 12 bases remaining between them. The DNA for the CDR3 is TGCAGTTCAACGGACAGAAAAAACATTCAGTACTTC. Protein: CSSTDRKNIQYF.

Comment on this clonotype: This may arise from a read error, as a much more abundant clone is one base away. The V gene is TRBV7-9, the J gene TRBJ2-3; TRBD2 aligns across 11 bases. The CDR3 covers 16 residues. From germline, CDR1 is SEHNR and CDR2 FQNEAQ (reference sequence). CDR3 loop: CARSSPTSGTPDTQYF. The CDR3 DNA reads TGTGCCAGGAGCTCACCGACTAGCGGGACCCCAGATACGCAGTATTTT.

This clonotype was seen only a few times. The rearrangement uses TRBV20-1 and TRBJ2-1; TRBD1 or TRBD2 may be the D gene (5 bases each). Germline values: CDR1 DFQATT, CDR2 SNEGSKA (reference sequence). CDR3 length equals 15 residues. The germline V and J ends were trimmed by 6 bases and 8 bases, with 23 bases remaining between them. The CDR3: CSAPSSFSRGDEQFF. The CDR3 DNA reads TGCAGTGCCCCCTCTAGCTTTTCCCGGGGCGATGAGCAGTTCTTC.

This clonotype was counted a few times. A much larger clonotype is one base distant, so this may be a read error. This sequence joins TRBV10-3 and TRBJ1-2, with D perhaps matching TRBD1 (6 bases). Germline CDR1 ENHRY, CDR2 SYGVKD. This CDR3 region has 14 residues. V shed 2 bases and J shed 7 bases, with 14 bases lying between them. The chain's CDR3 is CAISEMSGDFGYTF. DNA for the CDR3: TGTGCCATCAGTGAGATGTCAGGGGACTTTGGCTACACCTTC.

The V call is TRBV5-4, the J call TRBJ2-7; no definite D call. Germline lookup yields CDR1 SGHNT and CDR2 YYREEE (reference sequence). This CDR3 region has 13 residues. Trimming removed 4 bases from V and 2 bases from J, with 10 bases in between. CDR3 nucleotides: TGTGCCAGCAGCATACTACTAACCTACGAGCAGTACTTC. Amino acid sequence: CASSILLTYEQYF.

With respect to this clonotype: A read error is possible here, since a much larger clone lies one base away. The chain combines TRBV7-8 with TRBJ2-7, with 7 bases lining up with TRBD2. Germline trimming cut 1 base from V and 5 bases from J; bases unmatched to any gene: 8. This CDR3 has 15 amino acids. The V gene's germline CDR1 is SGHVS and CDR2 FQNEAQ. This chain's CDR3 is CASSLVGQRDHEQYF. The CDR3 bases are TGTGCCAGCAGCTTAGTGGGCCAGCGGGACCACGAGCAGTACTTC.